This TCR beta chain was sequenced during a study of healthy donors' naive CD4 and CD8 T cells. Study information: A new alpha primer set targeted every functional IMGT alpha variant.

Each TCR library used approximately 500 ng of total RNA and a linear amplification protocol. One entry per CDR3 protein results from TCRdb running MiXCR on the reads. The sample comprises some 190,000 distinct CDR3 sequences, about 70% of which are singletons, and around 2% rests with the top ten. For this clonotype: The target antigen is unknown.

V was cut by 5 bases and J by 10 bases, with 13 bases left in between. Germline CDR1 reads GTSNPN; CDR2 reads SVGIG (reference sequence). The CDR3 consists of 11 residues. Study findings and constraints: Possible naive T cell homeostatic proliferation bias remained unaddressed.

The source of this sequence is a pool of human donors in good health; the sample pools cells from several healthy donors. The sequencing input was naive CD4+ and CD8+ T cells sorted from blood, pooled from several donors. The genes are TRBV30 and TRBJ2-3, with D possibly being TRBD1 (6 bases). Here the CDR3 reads CAWAPGDPQYF. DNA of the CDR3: TGTGCCTGGGCTCCAGGGGATCCGCAGTATTTT.